The 27 T cell receptor beta chains reported below all come from one sample, sequenced in a study of Ad26.COV2.S vaccination and SARS-CoV-2 variants (dated by TCRdb to about 2021). The treatment or condition label for this specimen denotes: around 19 received Ad26.COV2.S at low or high dose, single or two shots; roughly 5 received placebo; per-sample allocation not given. Repertoires of vaccine and placebo recipients were sequenced from samples collected on day 63 after the first injection. Library method: the immunoSEQ multiplex PCR assay. The immuneACCESS repertoire file appears here via TCRdb, limited to in-frame rearrangements. These files lack a portion of the clones; in checked studies, under half of the deficit traces to unresolved V genes, and the cause of the others is not known. Counted in this sample were around 370,000 clones; about 88% of them appeared once. The ten top clones hold roughly 3.1% of the sample.

The specimen was peripheral blood, collected in a trial of Ad26.COV2.S vaccine versus placebo. These receptors were obtained from a person aged 18-65 years who received the Ad26.COV2.S COVID-19 vaccine or a placebo.

The rearrangement uses TRBV21-1 and TRBJ2-1; the D call in the table, TRBD2, was not verified against the DNA. TRBV21-1 is designated a pseudogene. The CDR3 contains 18 residues. DNA of the CDR3: TGTGCCAGCACCCCGGGACTAGCGGGAGCCCGCACGTGGAATGAGCAGTTCTTC. The encoded protein is CASTPGLAGARTWNEQFF.

The CDR3 bases are TGCGCCAGCAGCTTAAGCGGCACAGATACGCAGTATTTT. It codes for CASSLSGTDTQYF. The chain links TRBV5-1 to TRBJ2-3; no definite D call. The CDR3 consists of 13 residues. V dropped 2 bases and J dropped 1 base, with 5 bases sitting between them. Looked up from germline, CDR1 is SGHRS and CDR2 is YFSETQ.

This chain uses TRBV28 with TRBJ1-5, with no clear D. CDR1 and CDR2 from the germline V gene are MDHEN and SYDVKM. The CDR3 is 16 residues long. Deletions cut 6 bases from V and 7 bases from J, with 22 bases between. CDR3 sequence (DNA): TGTGCCAGCAGCACAGTTCTCGGTCCTTCGGAACAGCCCCAGCATTTT. Its protein is CASSTVLGPSEQPQHF.

The CDR3 coding sequence is TGTGCCAGCAGTTACAGGGTCGACCCTCCCGACTACGAGCAGTACTTC. Translation gives CASSYRVDPPDYEQYF. The J gene is TRBJ2-7, the V gene TRBV6-2 or TRBV6-3; D is uncertain. The CDR3 is made up of 16 amino acids. Germline V CDR1 and CDR2: MNHEY, SVGEGT. V was pared by 2 bases and J by 3 bases, with 17 bases between.

The chain links TRBV10-3 to TRBJ1-2, with TRBD1 as a possible D gene (5 bases). In germline, CDR1 is ENHRY, CDR2 SYGVKD. V lost 0 bases and J lost 4, with 12 bases in between. The CDR3 extends over 15 amino acids. CDR3 residues: CAISESQGQPYGYTF. Written as DNA, the CDR3 is TGTGCCATCAGTGAGTCTCAGGGCCAGCCCTATGGCTACACCTTC.

This clone was detected once. The V call is TRBV4-1, the J call TRBJ1-1, with a weak D call TRBD1 (6 bases). Germline V lookup: CDR1 MGHRA, CDR2 YSYEKL. The CDR3 is 14 amino acids. Trimming stripped 3 bases from V and 1 base from J, with 9 bases between. The CDR3 region has the DNA TGCGCCAGCAGCCAGAGGGGGGGGAACACTGAAGCTTTCTTT. It translates to CASSQRGGNTEAFF.

The chain uses TRBV28 and TRBJ1-2; 11 nucleotides agree with TRBD1. The V segment lost 5 bases and the J segment 3 bases; nucleotides outside the gene matches: 2. The germline V gene has CDR1 MDHEN and CDR2 SYDVKM. The CDR3 spans 14 residues. The DNA of the CDR3 is TGTGCCAGCAGTCCGGGACAGGGGGACTATGGCTACACCTTC. As protein: CASSPGQGDYGYTF.

The J gene is TRBJ2-2, the V gene TRBV10-3; 9 bases are a match to TRBD2. Trimming removed 7 bases from V and 6 bases from J; junction bases left unmatched: 6. The CDR3 is made up of 14 amino acids. The V gene's germline CDR1 is ENHRY and CDR2 SYGVKD. CDR3 sequence reads: CAIKIAGAAGELFF. In DNA, the CDR3 is TGTGCCATCAAAATAGCGGGAGCGGCCGGGGAGCTGTTTTTT.

The rearrangement joins TRBV5-1 to TRBJ2-1; 10 bases match TRBD2. Germline V gene sequence: CDR1 SGHRS, CDR2 YFSETQ. The V and J ends lost 4 bases and 3 bases, in that order; junction bases with no gene match: 4. The CDR3 totals 15 residues. DNA for the CDR3: TGCGCCAGCAGCATAGGACTAGCGGACTACAATGAGCAGTTCTTC. It encodes CASSIGLADYNEQFF.

The rearrangement joins TRBV27 to TRBJ2-1; D might be TRBD1 (6 bases). Germline CDR1 is MNHEY and CDR2 is SMNVEV (reference sequence). V lost 5 bases and J lost 7, with 21 bases in between. CDR3 length: 16 residues. Here the CDR3 DNA reads TGTGCCAGCAGTCCCCGGACAGTAGACGGCTGGAATGAGCAGTTCTTC. This gives the protein CASSPRTVDGWNEQFF.

The chain is built from TRBV10-1 and TRBJ2-7, with a tentative D call TRBD2 (6 bases). CDR1 is WNHNN and CDR2 is SYGVQD in the germline V gene (reference sequence). The CDR3 loop spans 13 amino acids. The V end was cut by 5 bases, the J end by 5 bases, with 13 bases between. The CDR3 loop is CASSPRGKNEQYF. The CDR3 DNA reads TGCGCCAGCAGTCCCCGGGGGAAGAACGAGCAGTACTTC.

V gene TRBV5-1 combines with J gene TRBJ2-3; either TRBD1 or TRBD2 may fit D (6 bases each). The CDR3 runs to 15 residues. Per the germline V gene, CDR1 is SGHRS and CDR2 is YFSETQ. Trimming removed 4 bases at V and 0 bases at J, with 12 bases between. DNA of the CDR3: TGCGCCAGCAGCCCTCCGGGGGCCAGCACAGATACGCAGTATTTT. Amino acids: CASSPPGASTDTQYF. The full variable domain, its missing parts supplied by reference TRBV5-1 and TRBJ2-3, is KAGVTQTPRYLIKTRGQQVTLSCSPISGHRSVSWYQQTPGQGLQFLFEYFSETQRNKGNFPGRFSGRQFSNSRSEMNVSTLELGDSALYLCASSPPGASTDTQYFGPGTRLTVL.

V is TRBV7-2 and J is TRBJ1-1; 10 nucleotides match TRBD1. CDR1 and CDR2 from the germline V gene are SGHTA and FQGNSA. Losses at the gene ends were 0 bases for V and 6 bases for J; bases not matched to a gene: 10. The CDR3 extends over 17 amino acids. The chain's CDR3 is CASSLAGTGVGVAEAFF. The CDR3 DNA sequence: TGTGCCAGCAGCTTAGCCGGGACAGGGGTGGGGGTCGCTGAAGCTTTCTTT. Full variable domain (missing parts from reference TRBV7-2 and TRBJ1-1): GAGVSQSPSNKVTEKGKDVELRCDPISGHTALYWYRQSLGQGLEFLIYFQGNSAPDKSGLPSDRFSAERTGGSVSTLTIQRTQQEDSAVYLCASSLAGTGVGVAEAFFGQGTRLTVV.

The V and J genes are TRBV5-4 and TRBJ2-3, with D perhaps given as TRBD1 or TRBD2 (6 bases each). The V end was cut by 1 base, the J end by 1 base, with 16 bases between. Germline V CDR1 and CDR2: SGHNT, YYREEE (reference sequence). There are 17 residues in the CDR3. The CDR3 is CASSLNTGARGTDTQYF. For the CDR3, the DNA is TGTGCCAGCAGCTTGAATACGGGGGCCCGGGGCACAGATACGCAGTATTTT.

This clone was picked up many times. The V gene is TRBV27, the J gene TRBJ1-1; 7 positions match TRBD1. The CDR3 runs 12 residues. Germline loops: CDR1 MNHEY, CDR2 SMNVEV (reference sequence). With V trimmed by 6 bases and J by 6 bases, 4 bases remained unmatched. The CDR3 spells CASSRTGAEAFF. The CDR3 region has the DNA TGTGCCAGCAGCCGGACAGGAGCTGAAGCTTTCTTT.

The gene calls are TRBV5-1 and TRBJ2-5, with TRBD2 matching over 9 bases. Trimming took 2 bases from V and 3 from J; bases not matched to a gene: 5. The CDR3 is made up of 15 amino acids. The germline CDR1 and CDR2 sequences are SGHRS and YFSETQ. CDR3 amino acids: CASSFGPSGEETQYF. The CDR3, as DNA: TGCGCCAGCAGCTTTGGGCCTAGCGGGGAAGAGACCCAGTACTTC.

The chain combines TRBV5-4 with TRBJ2-6; TRBD1 matches at 9 bases. The CDR3 runs to 17 residues. J gave up 3 bases and V 0 bases, and 4 bases lay outside the gene matches. Germline V gene sequence: CDR1 SGHNT, CDR2 YYREEE (reference sequence). The CDR3 is CASSLANRGHGANVLTF. For the CDR3, the DNA is TGTGCCAGCAGCTTGGCAAACAGGGGGCATGGGGCCAACGTCCTGACTTTC.

The gene calls are TRBV6-2 or TRBV6-3 and TRBJ1-3, with 10 bases fitting TRBD1. Germline CDR1 and CDR2: MNHEY and SVGEGT. There are 18 residues in the CDR3. After removal of 5 bases from V and 1 base from J, the junction contained 11 bases not matched to a gene. Here the CDR3 DNA reads TGTGCCAGCAGTGCCGGGACAGGGGAAGCTTGGTCTGGAAACACCATATATTTT. Its translation is CASSAGTGEAWSGNTIYF.

The rearrangement links TRBV19 to TRBJ1-2; possible D gene TRBD1, 5 bases. This CDR3 is 16 amino acids long. Germline V gene sequence: CDR1 LNHDA, CDR2 SQIVND (reference sequence). Trimming shortened V by 8 bases and J by 0 bases, and 19 bases separated the two germline ends. The DNA for the CDR3 is TGTGCCAGTTTTACTCCGGGACGCCGGACTAACTATGGCTACACCTTC. It codes for CASFTPGRRTNYGYTF.

The genes are TRBV7-9 and TRBJ2-7; possibly TRBD1 or TRBD2 for D (6 bases each). The germline gives CDR1 SEHNR, CDR2 FQNEAQ (reference sequence). The CDR3 spans 16 residues. Between the trimmed V and J ends, which lost 6 bases and 1 base, there was a span of 19 bases. The chain's CDR3 is CASSRQTEGGSYEQYF. The DNA for the CDR3 is TGTGCCAGCAGTCGGCAGACTGAAGGGGGGTCCTACGAGCAGTACTTC.

The chain is built from TRBV25-1 and TRBJ1-1, with D possibly TRBD1 on 5 matching bases. CDR1 is MGHDK, CDR2 SYGVNS, per germline. V lost 5 bases to trimming and J lost 0 bases, with 13 bases between them. This CDR3 spans 15 amino acids. The CDR3 reads CASSSPGTLNTEAFF. Written as DNA, the CDR3 is TGTGCCAGCAGTTCTCCCGGGACGCTGAACACTGAAGCTTTCTTT.

In this sample, this clone turned up once. The rearrangement uses TRBV9 and TRBJ2-3; D is perhaps TRBD1 (5 bases). This CDR3 contains 14 residues. Between the trimmed V and J ends, which lost 0 bases and 5 bases, there was a span of 10 bases. Germline CDR1 and CDR2: SGDLS and YYNGEE. The CDR3 coding sequence is TGTGCCAGCAGCGTAGGCTCAGGGCAAGATACGCAGTATTTT. As protein: CASSVGSGQDTQYF.

The rearrangement uses TRBV15 and TRBJ2-7; no clear D gene. Germline CDR1 and CDR2: LNHNV and YYDKDF (reference sequence). V lost 6 bases to trimming and J lost 6 bases, with 18 bases between them. There are 14 residues in the CDR3. Here the CDR3 reads CATSTAHPPLEQYF. CDR3 nucleotide sequence: TGTGCCACCAGTACGGCCCACCCACCTCTCGAGCAGTACTTC. The full variable domain, completed using reference TRBV15 and TRBJ2-7, is DAMVIQNPRYQVTQFGKPVTLSCSQTLNHNVMYWYQQKSSQAPKLLFHYYDKDFNNEADTPDNFQSRRPNTSFCFLDIRSPGLGDTAMYLCATSTAHPPLEQYFGPGTRLTVT.

CDR3 sequence reads: CASSLWTSGRASSTDTQYF. As DNA, the CDR3 is TGTGCCAGCAGTCTCTGGACTAGCGGGAGAGCCTCTAGCACAGATACGCAGTATTTT. The V gene is TRBV28, the J gene TRBJ2-3, with 13 bases aligning to TRBD2. CDR3 size: 19 residues. Trimming took 5 bases from V and 0 from J; bases not matched to a gene: 11. CDR1 MDHEN and CDR2 SYDVKM come from the germline V gene.

Here the CDR3 reads CASRRYPYGYTF. In DNA, the CDR3 is TGTGCCAGCAGAAGGTACCCCTATGGCTACACCTTC. V usage is TRBV6-5 and J usage is TRBJ1-2; D not certain. CDR1 is MNHEY, CDR2 SVGAGI, per germline. V lost 6 bases, J lost 4 bases, and 9 bases lay in between. CDR3 length: 12 residues.

The chain has TRBV6-2 or TRBV6-3 and TRBJ2-5; 10 bases map to TRBD2. The CDR3 loop spans 17 amino acids. V shed 2 bases, J shed 0 bases, and the junction held 6 bases outside the gene matches. The germline gives CDR1 MNHEY, CDR2 SVGEGT. Here the CDR3 DNA reads TGTGCCAGCAGTTACGAGCTAGCGGGAGTCTACCAAGAGACCCAGTACTTC. It is translated as CASSYELAGVYQETQYF.

Worth noting for this clone: A much larger clonotype is one base distant, so this may be a read error. This chain joins TRBV9 and TRBJ2-2; the match to TRBD2 covers 11 bases. Germline CDR1 reads SGDLS; CDR2 reads YYNGEE. The length of the CDR3 is 16 residues. The CDR3 is CARSVDSGRGAGELFF. CDR3 nucleotide sequence: TGTGCCCGCAGCGTAGATAGCGGGAGGGGGGCCGGGGAGCTGTTTTTT.